This T cell receptor (beta chain) was identified during a study of T-cell memory formation after mild COVID-19. In this sample, this clonotype turned up a few times. Germline V gene sequence: CDR1 SGHVS, CDR2 FNYEAQ. V trimming: 2 bases; J trimming: 10 bases; junction bases outside the gene matches: 9. CDR3 length: 15 amino acids. TCRdb redid the calling of the 5' RACE reads with MiXCR, one entry per CDR3 protein. The sample lists about 140,000 distinct CDR3 sequences; 14% were seen once. The chain is built from TRBV7-6 and TRBJ2-1; 9 nucleotides agree with TRBD2. The sequenced sample consisted of PBMCs or a T cell subset sorted from them (not recorded which). This TCR was recovered from an adult woman who had mild COVID-19 (a few samples of this study predate the infection). Cell type and time point are not known. The CDR3 DNA reads TGTGCCAGCAGCTTAATAAGCGGGGGGACAGAGGAGCAGTTCTTC. Translating it yields CASSLISGGTEEQFF.